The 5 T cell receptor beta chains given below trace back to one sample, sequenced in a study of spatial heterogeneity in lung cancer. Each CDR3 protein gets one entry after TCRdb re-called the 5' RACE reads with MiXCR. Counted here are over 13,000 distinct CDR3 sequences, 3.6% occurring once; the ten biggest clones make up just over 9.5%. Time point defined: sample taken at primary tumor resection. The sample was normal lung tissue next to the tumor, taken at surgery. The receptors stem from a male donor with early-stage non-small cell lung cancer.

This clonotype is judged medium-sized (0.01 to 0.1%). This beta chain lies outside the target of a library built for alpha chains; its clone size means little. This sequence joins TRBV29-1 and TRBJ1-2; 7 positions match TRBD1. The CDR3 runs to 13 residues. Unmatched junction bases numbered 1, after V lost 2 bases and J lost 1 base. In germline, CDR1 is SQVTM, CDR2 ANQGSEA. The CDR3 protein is CSVETGVNYGYTF. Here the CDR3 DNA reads TGCAGCGTTGAAACAGGGGTTAACTATGGCTACACCTTC. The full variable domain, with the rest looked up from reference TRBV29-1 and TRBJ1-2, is SAVISQKPSRDICQRGTSLTIQCQVDSQVTMMFWYRQQPGQSLTLIATANQGSEATYESGFVIDKFPISRPNLTFSTLTVSNMSPEDSSIYLCSVETGVNYGYTFGSGTRLTVV.

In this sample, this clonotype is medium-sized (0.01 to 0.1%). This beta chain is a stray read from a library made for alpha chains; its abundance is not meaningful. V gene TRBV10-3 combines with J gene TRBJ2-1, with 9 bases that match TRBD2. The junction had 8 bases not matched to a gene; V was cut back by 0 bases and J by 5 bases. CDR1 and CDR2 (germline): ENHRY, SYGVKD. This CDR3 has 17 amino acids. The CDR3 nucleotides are TGTGCCATCAGTGAGTCCCGCGCTAGCGGGGATAACAATGAGCAGTTCTTC. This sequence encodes CAISESRASGDNNEQFF.

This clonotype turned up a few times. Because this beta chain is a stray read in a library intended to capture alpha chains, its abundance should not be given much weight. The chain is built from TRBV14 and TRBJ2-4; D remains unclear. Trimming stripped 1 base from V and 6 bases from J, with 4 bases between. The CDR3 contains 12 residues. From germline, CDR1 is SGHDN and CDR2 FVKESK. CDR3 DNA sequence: TGTGCCAGCAGCCAAGTTCCAAACATTCAGTACTTC. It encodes CASSQVPNIQYF.

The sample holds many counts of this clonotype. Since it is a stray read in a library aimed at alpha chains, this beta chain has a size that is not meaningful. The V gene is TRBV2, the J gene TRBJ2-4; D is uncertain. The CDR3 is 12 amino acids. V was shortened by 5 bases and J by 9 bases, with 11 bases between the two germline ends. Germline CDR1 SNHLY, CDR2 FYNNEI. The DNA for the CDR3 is TGTGCCAGCAGTACCCAAAATCCCATTCAGTACTTC. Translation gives CASSTQNPIQYF.

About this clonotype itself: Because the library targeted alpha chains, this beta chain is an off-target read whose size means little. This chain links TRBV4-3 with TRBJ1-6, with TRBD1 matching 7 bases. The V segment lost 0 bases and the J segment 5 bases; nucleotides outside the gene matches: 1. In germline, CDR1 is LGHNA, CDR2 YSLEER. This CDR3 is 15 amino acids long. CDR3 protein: CASSQEGQNNSPLHF. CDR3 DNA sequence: TGCGCCAGCAGCCAAGAGGGACAGAATAATTCACCCCTCCACTTT.